These 20 T cell receptor beta chains came from one sample sequenced in a study of control samples from healthy donors and cancer patients. The data were produced by immunoSEQ multiplex PCR, yet TCRdb's version contains in-frame clones alone and is incomplete. Of fewer than 90,000 clones detected, approximately 90% appear once; the ten largest clones hold roughly 2%. The sample comprised PBMCs. The receptors stem from a woman aged 60 to 75 with head and neck cancer.

The chain is built from TRBV13 and TRBJ1-1; possible D gene TRBD1, 6 bases. CDR3 length equals 15 residues. V lost 6 bases to trimming and J lost 6 bases, with 20 bases between them. Germline assignment: CDR1 PRHDT and CDR2 FYEKMQ (reference sequence). This chain's CDR3 is CASRDSPREGSEAFF. The DNA of the CDR3 is TGTGCCAGCAGGGACAGCCCCAGGGAGGGATCTGAAGCTTTCTTT.

The chain joins TRBV6-2 or TRBV6-3 to TRBJ1-2; possible D gene TRBD1, 5 bases. Per germline, CDR1 MNHEY and CDR2 SVGEGT. V dropped 4 bases and J dropped 5 bases, with 17 bases sitting between them. The CDR3 is made up of 15 amino acids. The CDR3 region is CASSFADMRRYGYTF. The CDR3 bases are TGTGCCAGCAGTTTCGCGGACATGAGAAGATATGGCTACACCTTC.

The chain employs TRBV4-1 and TRBJ2-7, with D possibly being TRBD2 (5 bases). The CDR3 sequence is 15 residues long. Germline V gene lookup returns CDR1 MGHRA and CDR2 YSYEKL. V was shortened by 0 bases and J by 3 bases, with 12 bases between the two germline ends. Here the CDR3 reads CASSQDRGGHYEQYF. DNA for the CDR3: TGCGCCAGCAGCCAAGATCGCGGAGGCCACTACGAGCAGTACTTC.

The V and J genes are TRBV15 and TRBJ2-7, with 9 bases that match TRBD2. Trimming at V came to 5 bases and at J to 6 bases, leaving 11 bases not matched to a gene. Germline assignment: CDR1 LNHNV and CDR2 YYDKDF (reference sequence). CDR3 length equals 15 residues. In DNA form, the CDR3 reads TGTGCCACCAGCCCTCGCTCAGCGGGAGGAATCGAGCAGTACTTC. Its protein is CATSPRSAGGIEQYF.

The CDR3 protein is CASSLSGEGAYEQYF. The DNA of the CDR3 is TGTGCCAGCAGCTTGTCGGGGGAGGGGGCCTACGAGCAGTACTTC. J is TRBJ2-7 and V is TRBV5-6; tentatively, D is TRBD2 (7 bases). The CDR3 is made up of 15 amino acids. CDR1 is SGHDT, CDR2 YYEEEE, per germline. V shed 1 base and J shed 2 bases, with 13 bases lying between them.

V gene TRBV6-2 or TRBV6-3 combines with J gene TRBJ2-7; 7 nucleotides line up with TRBD2. There are 14 residues in the CDR3. Per the germline V gene, CDR1 is MNHEY and CDR2 is SVGEGT. The J segment lost 6 bases and the V segment lost 4 bases, leaving 9 bases of the junction unmatched. The chain's CDR3 is CASSWSSGQTEQYF. For the CDR3, the DNA is TGTGCCAGCAGTTGGAGTAGCGGGCAAACCGAGCAGTACTTC.

The chain has TRBV29-1 and TRBJ1-5, with D possibly TRBD1 on 5 matching bases. This CDR3 has 15 amino acids. V was clipped by 6 bases and J by 1 base, with 16 bases between them. Per germline, CDR1 SQVTM and CDR2 ANQGSEA. The CDR3 DNA sequence: TGCAGCGTCGAATTGGGGGGATCAAGCAATCAGCCCCAGCATTTT. This codes for CSVELGGSSNQPQHF.

The J gene is TRBJ1-1, the V gene TRBV11-2, with unresolved D. Germline values: CDR1 SGHAT, CDR2 FQNNGV. V gave up 5 bases and J gave up 1 base, with 8 bases separating them. This CDR3 contains 13 residues. For the CDR3, the DNA is TGTGCCAGCAGCCTATATCAGAACACTGAAGCTTTCTTT. Translating gives CASSLYQNTEAFF.

The V call is TRBV12-3 or TRBV12-4, the J call TRBJ2-2; no firm D call. CDR3 length: 11 amino acids. The germline V and J ends were trimmed by 4 bases and 6 bases, with 3 bases remaining between them. CDR3 protein: CASSYAGELFF. The DNA of the CDR3 is TGTGCCAGCAGTTATGCCGGGGAGCTGTTTTTT.

The chain couples TRBV24-1 to TRBJ1-5; D ambiguous. The CDR3 totals 16 residues. The V end was cut by 3 bases, the J end by 3 bases, with 14 bases between. The germline V gene encodes CDR1 KGHDR and CDR2 SFDVKD. CDR3 nucleotide sequence: TGTGCCACCAGTGATGCATTAGGCTTCAACAATCAGCCCCAGCATTTT. It codes for CATSDALGFNNQPQHF.

This sequence joins TRBV15 and TRBJ2-7; 9 bases align to TRBD1. The CDR3 length is 16 residues. CDR1 LNHNV and CDR2 YYDKDF come from the germline V gene (reference sequence). J lost 1 base, V lost 1 base, and 5 bases had no gene match. The DNA for the CDR3 is TGTGCCACCAGCAGAGGGGGGACAGGGCCTTCCTACGAGCAGTACTTC. It translates to CATSRGGTGPSYEQYF.

The rearrangement joins TRBV18 to TRBJ2-1; tentatively, D is TRBD2 (6 bases). Germline CDR1 and CDR2: KGHSH and LQKENI. The CDR3 is 16 residues long. The V end was cut by 6 bases, the J end by 2 bases, with 17 bases between. In DNA, the CDR3 is TGTGCCAGCTCGCCAGTAGCGGACTTCGCCTACAATGAGCAGTTCTTC. Translating gives CASSPVADFAYNEQFF.

The chain is built from TRBV19 and TRBJ1-4; D may be TRBD1 (5 bases). The CDR3 is made up of 13 amino acids. The V gene's germline CDR1 is LNHDA and CDR2 SQIVND (reference sequence). V was pared by 6 bases and J by 8 bases, with 13 bases between. The CDR3 DNA sequence: TGTGCCAGTAGGATGAAAGGACACGAAAAACTGTTTTTT. It is translated as CASRMKGHEKLFF.

V is TRBV15 and J is TRBJ2-7; the D is unclear. Between the trimmed V and J ends, which lost 5 bases and 1 base, there was a span of 15 bases. The CDR3 runs to 15 residues. The germline V gene has CDR1 LNHNV and CDR2 YYDKDF (reference sequence). The CDR3, as DNA: TGTGCCACCAGCGCAACAACAGACGGTTCCTACGAGCAGTACTTC. Translation gives CATSATTDGSYEQYF. Full variable domain (outside the CDR3, taken from reference TRBV15 and TRBJ2-7): DAMVIQNPRYQVTQFGKPVTLSCSQTLNHNVMYWYQQKSSQAPKLLFHYYDKDFNNEADTPDNFQSRRPNTSFCFLDIRSPGLGDTAMYLCATSATTDGSYEQYFGPGTRLTVT.

CDR3 region: CASSLGALAGVRETQYF. The CDR3, as DNA: TGCGCCAGCAGCTTGGGAGCACTAGCGGGAGTAAGGGAGACCCAGTACTTC. The gene calls are TRBV5-1 and TRBJ2-5, with 11 bases that match TRBD2. The CDR3 contains 17 residues. Germline loops: CDR1 SGHRS, CDR2 YFSETQ. Unmatched junction bases numbered 9, after V lost 0 bases and J lost 5 bases.

There are a few counts of this clone. The rearrangement links TRBV30 to TRBJ1-1; no reliable D call. CDR1 and CDR2 (germline): GTSNPN, SVGIG (reference sequence). CDR3 length: 14 amino acids. Trimming left V 4 bases short and J 1 base short, with 13 bases between. Here the CDR3 reads CAWNPDLGNTEAFF. Here the CDR3 DNA reads TGTGCCTGGAATCCGGACCTCGGGAACACTGAAGCTTTCTTT.

This chain connects TRBV10-3 to TRBJ2-3; D may correspond to TRBD1 or TRBD2 (5 bases each). Germline V gene data show CDR1 as ENHRY and CDR2 as SYGVKD. The ends were cut back, 4 bases at V and 0 bases at J, with 14 bases in the middle. The CDR3 runs to 16 residues. CDR3 sequence (DNA): TGTGCCATCAGTGGTCGGGGTGGACAAAGCACAGATACGCAGTATTTT. Translation gives CAISGRGGQSTDTQYF.

The CDR3 sequence is CASGTPGLPSYEQYF. CDR3 sequence (DNA): TGTGCCAGCGGAACTCCGGGACTTCCCTCCTACGAGCAGTACTTC. The chain uses TRBV6-6 and TRBJ2-7, with D possibly being TRBD2 (6 bases). Germline V gene data show CDR1 as MNHNY and CDR2 as SVGAGI (reference sequence). Trimming took 8 bases from V and 0 from J, leaving 17 bases between them. The CDR3 sequence is 15 residues long.

V gene TRBV5-6 combines with J gene TRBJ2-7; 7 bases align to TRBD2. Germline CDR1 SGHDT, CDR2 YYEEEE. The length of the CDR3 is 16 residues. The junction had 8 bases not matched to a gene; V was cut back by 0 bases and J by 2 bases. In DNA form, the CDR3 reads TGTGCCAGCAGCTTGGCCCCTAGCGGTAGTCCCTACGAGCAGTACTTC. Encoded protein: CASSLAPSGSPYEQYF.

This chain links TRBV6-5 with TRBJ1-1; 8 positions agree with TRBD1. Germline assignment: CDR1 MNHEY and CDR2 SVGAGI. J gave up 4 bases and V 0 bases, and 7 bases lay outside the gene matches. The CDR3 length is 16 residues. CDR3 amino acids: CASSYSPSGGGTEAFF. As DNA, the CDR3 is TGTGCCAGCAGTTACTCACCTTCAGGGGGCGGCACTGAAGCTTTCTTT.